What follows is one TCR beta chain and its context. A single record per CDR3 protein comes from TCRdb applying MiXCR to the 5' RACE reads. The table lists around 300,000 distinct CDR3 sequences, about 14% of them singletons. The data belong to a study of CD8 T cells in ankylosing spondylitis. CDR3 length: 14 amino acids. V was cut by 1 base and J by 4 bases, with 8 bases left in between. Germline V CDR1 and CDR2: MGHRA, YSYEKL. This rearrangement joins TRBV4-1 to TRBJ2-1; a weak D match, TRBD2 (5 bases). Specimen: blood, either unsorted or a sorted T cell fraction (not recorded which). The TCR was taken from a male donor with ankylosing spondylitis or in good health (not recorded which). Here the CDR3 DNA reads TGCGCCAGCAGCCAAGTTGGACTGTACAATGAGCAGTTCTTC. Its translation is CASSQVGLYNEQFF.